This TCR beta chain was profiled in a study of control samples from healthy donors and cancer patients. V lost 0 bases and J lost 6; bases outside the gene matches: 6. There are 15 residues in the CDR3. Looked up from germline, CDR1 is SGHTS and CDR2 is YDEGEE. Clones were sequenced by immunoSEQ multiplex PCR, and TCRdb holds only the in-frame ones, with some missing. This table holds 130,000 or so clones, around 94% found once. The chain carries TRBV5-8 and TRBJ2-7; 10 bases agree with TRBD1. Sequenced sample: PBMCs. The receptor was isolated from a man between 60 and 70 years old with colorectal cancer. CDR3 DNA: TGTGCCAGCAGCTTGGCGGGACAGGGGTTGGGCGAGCAGTACTTC. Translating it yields CASSLAGQGLGEQYF.